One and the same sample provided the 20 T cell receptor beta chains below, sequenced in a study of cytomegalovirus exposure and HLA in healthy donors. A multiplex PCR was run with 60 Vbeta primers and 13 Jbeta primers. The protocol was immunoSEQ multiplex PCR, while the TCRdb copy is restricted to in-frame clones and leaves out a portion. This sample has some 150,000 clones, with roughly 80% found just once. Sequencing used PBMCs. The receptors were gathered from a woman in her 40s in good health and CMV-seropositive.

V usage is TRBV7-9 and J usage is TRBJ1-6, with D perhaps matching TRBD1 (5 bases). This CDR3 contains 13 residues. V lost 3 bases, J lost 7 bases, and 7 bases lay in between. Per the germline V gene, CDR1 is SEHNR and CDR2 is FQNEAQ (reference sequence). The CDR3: CASSLQGNSPLHF. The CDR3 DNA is TGTGCCAGCAGCTTGCAGGGAAATTCACCCCTCCACTTT.

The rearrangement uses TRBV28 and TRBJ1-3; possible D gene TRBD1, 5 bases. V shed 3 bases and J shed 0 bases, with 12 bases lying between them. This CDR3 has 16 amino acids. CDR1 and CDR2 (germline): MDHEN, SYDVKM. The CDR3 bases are TGTGCCAGCAGTTTGGGACTGAGAGCCTCTGGAAACACCATATATTTT. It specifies CASSLGLRASGNTIYF. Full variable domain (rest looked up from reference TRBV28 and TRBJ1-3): DVKVTQSSRYLVKRTGEKVFLECVQDMDHENMFWYRQDPGLGLRLIYFSYDVKMKEKGDIPEGYSVSREKKERFSLILESASTNQTSMYLCASSLGLRASGNTIYFGEGSWLTVV.

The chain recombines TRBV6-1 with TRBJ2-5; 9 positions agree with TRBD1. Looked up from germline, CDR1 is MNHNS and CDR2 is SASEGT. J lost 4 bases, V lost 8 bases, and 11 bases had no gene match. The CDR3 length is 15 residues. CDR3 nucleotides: TGTGCCAGCGAGAGGGTCAGGGGACAGGGAGAGACCCAGTACTTC. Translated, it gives CASERVRGQGETQYF.

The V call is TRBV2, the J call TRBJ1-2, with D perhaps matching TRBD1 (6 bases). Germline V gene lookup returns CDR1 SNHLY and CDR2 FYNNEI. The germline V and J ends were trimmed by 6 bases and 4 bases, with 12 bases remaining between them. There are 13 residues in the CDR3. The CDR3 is CASRGTGFYGYTF. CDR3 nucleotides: TGTGCCAGCAGGGGAACAGGGTTCTATGGCTACACCTTC.

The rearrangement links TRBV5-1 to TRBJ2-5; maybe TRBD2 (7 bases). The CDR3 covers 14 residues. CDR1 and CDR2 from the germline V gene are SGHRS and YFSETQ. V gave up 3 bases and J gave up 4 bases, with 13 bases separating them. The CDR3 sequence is CASSSVGGRETQYF. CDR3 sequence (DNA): TGCGCCAGCAGCTCCGTGGGGGGGCGAGAGACCCAGTACTTC.

CDR3: CASNGTSGGGTDTQYF. Written as DNA, the CDR3 is TGTGCCAGCAACGGGACTAGCGGGGGTGGCACAGATACGCAGTATTTT. The J gene is TRBJ2-3, the V gene TRBV7-9; TRBD2 matches at 14 bases. V gave up 7 bases and J gave up 1 base; unmatched junction bases: 4. The length of the CDR3 is 16 residues. Germline V gene sequence: CDR1 SEHNR, CDR2 FQNEAQ (reference sequence).

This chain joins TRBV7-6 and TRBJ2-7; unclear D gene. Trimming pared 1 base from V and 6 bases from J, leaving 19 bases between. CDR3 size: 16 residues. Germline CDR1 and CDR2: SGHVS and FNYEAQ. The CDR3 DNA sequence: TGTGCCAGCAGCTTAGGTGCCAGGTCCTCCCCTCGCGAGCAGTACTTC. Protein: CASSLGARSSPREQYF.

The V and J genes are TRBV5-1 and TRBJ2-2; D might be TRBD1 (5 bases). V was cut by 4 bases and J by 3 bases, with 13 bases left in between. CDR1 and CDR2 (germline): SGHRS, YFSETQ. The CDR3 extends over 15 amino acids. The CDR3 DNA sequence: TGCGCCAGCAGCCGTGTAGGGGCGTACACCGGGGAGCTGTTTTTT. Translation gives CASSRVGAYTGELFF. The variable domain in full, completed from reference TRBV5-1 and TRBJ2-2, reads KAGVTQTPRYLIKTRGQQVTLSCSPISGHRSVSWYQQTPGQGLQFLFEYFSETQRNKGNFPGRFSGRQFSNSRSEMNVSTLELGDSALYLCASSRVGAYTGELFFGEGSRLTVL.

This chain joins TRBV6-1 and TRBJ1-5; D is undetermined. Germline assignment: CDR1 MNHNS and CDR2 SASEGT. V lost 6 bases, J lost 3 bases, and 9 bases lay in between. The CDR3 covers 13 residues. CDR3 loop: CASRDLANQPQHF. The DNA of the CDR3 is TGTGCCAGCAGGGACTTAGCCAATCAGCCCCAGCATTTT.

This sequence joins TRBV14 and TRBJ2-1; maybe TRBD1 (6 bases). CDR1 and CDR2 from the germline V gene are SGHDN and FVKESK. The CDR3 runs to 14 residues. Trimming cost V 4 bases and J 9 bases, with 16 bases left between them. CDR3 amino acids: CASSLGHINGEQFF. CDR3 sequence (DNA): TGTGCCAGCAGCCTGGGACACATAAACGGTGAGCAGTTCTTC.

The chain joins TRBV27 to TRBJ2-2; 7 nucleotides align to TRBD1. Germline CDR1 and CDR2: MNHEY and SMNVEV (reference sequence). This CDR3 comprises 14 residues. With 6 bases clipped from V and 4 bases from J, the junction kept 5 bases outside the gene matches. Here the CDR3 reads CASRLGTATGELFF. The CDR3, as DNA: TGTGCCAGCAGACTCGGGACAGCCACCGGGGAGCTGTTTTTT.

CDR3 residues: CASSTLGGSTDTQYF. As DNA, the CDR3 is TGTGCCAGCAGCACACTCGGGGGGAGCACAGATACGCAGTATTTT. The V gene is TRBV13, the J gene TRBJ2-3; 7 bases fit TRBD2. CDR1 is PRHDT and CDR2 is FYEKMQ in the germline V gene (reference sequence). Trimming cost V 5 bases and J 0 bases; bases outside gene matches: 5. CDR3 length: 15 amino acids.

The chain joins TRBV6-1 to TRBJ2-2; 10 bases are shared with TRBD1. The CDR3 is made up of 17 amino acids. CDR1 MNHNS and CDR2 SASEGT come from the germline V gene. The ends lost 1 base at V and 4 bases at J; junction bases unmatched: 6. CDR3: CASSEGPGTGVTGELFF. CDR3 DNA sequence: TGTGCCAGCAGTGAAGGTCCCGGGACAGGGGTCACCGGGGAGCTGTTTTTT.

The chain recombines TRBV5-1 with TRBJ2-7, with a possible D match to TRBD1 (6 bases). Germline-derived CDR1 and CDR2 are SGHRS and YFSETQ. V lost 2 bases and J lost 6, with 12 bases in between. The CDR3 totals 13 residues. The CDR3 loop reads CASSLQGRFEQYF. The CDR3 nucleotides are TGCGCCAGCAGCTTACAGGGAAGGTTCGAGCAGTACTTC.

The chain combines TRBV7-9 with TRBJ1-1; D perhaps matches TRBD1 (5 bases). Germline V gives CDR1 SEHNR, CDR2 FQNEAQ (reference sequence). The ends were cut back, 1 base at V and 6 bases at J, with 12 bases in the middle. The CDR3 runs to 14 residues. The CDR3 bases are TGTGCCAGCAGCTTAGGGGGCGCGTTGCCTGAAGCTTTCTTT. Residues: CASSLGGALPEAFF.

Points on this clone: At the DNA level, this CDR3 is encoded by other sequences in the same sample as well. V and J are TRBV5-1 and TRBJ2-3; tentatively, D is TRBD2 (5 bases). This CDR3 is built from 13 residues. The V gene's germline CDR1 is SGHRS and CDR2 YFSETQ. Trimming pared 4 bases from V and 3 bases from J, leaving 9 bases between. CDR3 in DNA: TGCGCCAGCAGCCTTCCGGGAACAGATACGCAGTATTTT. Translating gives CASSLPGTDTQYF. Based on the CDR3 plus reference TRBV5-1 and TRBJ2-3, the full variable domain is KAGVTQTPRYLIKTRGQQVTLSCSPISGHRSVSWYQQTPGQGLQFLFEYFSETQRNKGNFPGRFSGRQFSNSRSEMNVSTLELGDSALYLCASSLPGTDTQYFGPGTRLTVL.

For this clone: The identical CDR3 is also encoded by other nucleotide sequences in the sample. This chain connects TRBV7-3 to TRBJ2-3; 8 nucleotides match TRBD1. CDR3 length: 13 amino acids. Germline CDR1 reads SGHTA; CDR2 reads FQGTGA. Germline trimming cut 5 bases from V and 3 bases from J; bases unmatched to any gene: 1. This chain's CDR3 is CASSRTGTDTQYF. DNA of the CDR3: TGTGCCAGCAGCCGGACAGGGACAGATACGCAGTATTTT.

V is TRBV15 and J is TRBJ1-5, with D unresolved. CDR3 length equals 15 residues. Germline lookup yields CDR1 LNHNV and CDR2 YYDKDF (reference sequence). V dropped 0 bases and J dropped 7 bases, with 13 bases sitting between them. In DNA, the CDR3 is TGTGCCACCAGCAGAGATGCGGGAAACGGGCAGCCCCAGCATTTT. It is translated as CATSRDAGNGQPQHF.

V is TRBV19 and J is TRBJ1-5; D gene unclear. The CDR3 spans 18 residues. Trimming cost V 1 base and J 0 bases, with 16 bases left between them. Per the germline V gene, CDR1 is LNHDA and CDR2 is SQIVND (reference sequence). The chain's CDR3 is CASSIADIGRISNQPQHF. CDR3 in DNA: TGTGCCAGTAGTATAGCCGACATAGGGAGGATTAGCAATCAGCCCCAGCATTTT.

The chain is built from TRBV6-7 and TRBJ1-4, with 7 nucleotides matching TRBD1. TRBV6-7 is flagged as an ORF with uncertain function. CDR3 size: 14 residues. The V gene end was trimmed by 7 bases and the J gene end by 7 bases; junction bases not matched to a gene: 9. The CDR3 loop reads CASNTGQPPEKLFF. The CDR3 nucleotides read TGTGCCAGCAACACGGGACAGCCCCCTGAAAAACTGTTTTTT.